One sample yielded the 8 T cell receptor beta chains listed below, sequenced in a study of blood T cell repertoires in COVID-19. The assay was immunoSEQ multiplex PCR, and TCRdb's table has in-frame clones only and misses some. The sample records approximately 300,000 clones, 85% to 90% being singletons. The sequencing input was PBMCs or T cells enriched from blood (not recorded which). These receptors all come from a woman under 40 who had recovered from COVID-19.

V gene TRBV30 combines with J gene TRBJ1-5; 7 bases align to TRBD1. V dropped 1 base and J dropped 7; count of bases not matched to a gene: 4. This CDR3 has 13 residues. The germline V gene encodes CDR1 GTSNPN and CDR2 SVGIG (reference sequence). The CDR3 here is CAWSGDSVQPQHF. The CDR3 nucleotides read TGTGCCTGGAGTGGGGACAGTGTCCAGCCCCAGCATTTT.

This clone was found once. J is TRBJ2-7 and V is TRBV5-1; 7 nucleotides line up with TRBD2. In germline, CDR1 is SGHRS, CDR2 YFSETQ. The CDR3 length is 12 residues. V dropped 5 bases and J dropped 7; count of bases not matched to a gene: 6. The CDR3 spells CASSSPGGEQYF. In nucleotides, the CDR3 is TGCGCCAGCAGTTCGCCGGGGGGAGAGCAGTACTTC.

The CDR3 loop reads CASRGGASGSNEQFF. In DNA, the CDR3 is TGTGCCAGCAGGGGGGGGGCTAGCGGGAGTAATGAGCAGTTCTTC. The chain carries TRBV28 and TRBJ2-1, with 10 bases identical to TRBD2. The CDR3 sequence is 15 residues long. Trimming cost V 6 bases and J 7 bases; bases outside gene matches: 9. CDR1 MDHEN and CDR2 SYDVKM come from the germline V gene. The variable domain in full, completed from reference TRBV28 and TRBJ2-1, reads DVKVTQSSRYLVKRTGEKVFLECVQDMDHENMFWYRQDPGLGLRLIYFSYDVKMKEKGDIPEGYSVSREKKERFSLILESASTNQTSMYLCASRGGASGSNEQFFGPGTRLTVL.

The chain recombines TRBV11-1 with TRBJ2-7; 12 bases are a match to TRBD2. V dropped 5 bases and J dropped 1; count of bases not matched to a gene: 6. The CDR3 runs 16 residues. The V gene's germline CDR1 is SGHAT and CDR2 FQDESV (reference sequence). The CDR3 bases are TGTGCCAGCAGCATAAGGACTAGCGGGATTTCCTACGAGCAGTACTTC. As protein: CASSIRTSGISYEQYF. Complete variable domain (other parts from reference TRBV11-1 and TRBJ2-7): EAEVAQSPRYKITEKSQAVAFWCDPISGHATLYWYRQILGQGPELLVQFQDESVVDDSQLPKDRFSAERLKGVDSTLKIQPAELGDSAMYLCASSIRTSGISYEQYFGPGTRLTVT.

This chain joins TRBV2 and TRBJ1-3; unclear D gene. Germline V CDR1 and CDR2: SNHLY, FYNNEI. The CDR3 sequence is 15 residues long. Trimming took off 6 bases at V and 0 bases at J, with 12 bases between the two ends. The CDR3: CASRGPGASGNTIYF. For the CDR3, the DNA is TGTGCCAGCAGGGGCCCGGGAGCCTCTGGAAACACCATATATTTT.

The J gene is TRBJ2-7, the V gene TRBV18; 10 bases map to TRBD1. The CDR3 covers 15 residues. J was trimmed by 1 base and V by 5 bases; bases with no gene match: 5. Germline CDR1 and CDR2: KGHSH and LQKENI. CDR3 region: CASSTTGGSSYEQYF. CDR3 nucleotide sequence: TGTGCCAGCTCAACGACAGGGGGCAGTTCCTACGAGCAGTACTTC.

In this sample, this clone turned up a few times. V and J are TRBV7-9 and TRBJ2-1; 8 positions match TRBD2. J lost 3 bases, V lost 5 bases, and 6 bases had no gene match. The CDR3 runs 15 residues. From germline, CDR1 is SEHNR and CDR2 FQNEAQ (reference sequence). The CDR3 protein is CASSPQSGSYNEQFF. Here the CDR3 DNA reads TGTGCCAGCAGCCCCCAGAGCGGGAGCTACAATGAGCAGTTCTTC.

The CDR3 DNA sequence: TGTGCCAGCCAACTCGACGGGAGCACAGATACGCAGTATTTT. Encoded protein: CASQLDGSTDTQYF. The chain carries TRBV19 and TRBJ2-3; D unresolved. The CDR3 sequence is 14 residues long. In germline, CDR1 is LNHDA, CDR2 SQIVND (reference sequence). The V end lost 9 bases, the J end lost 0 bases, and 13 bases lay between the germline ends.